The rows below give T cell receptor beta chains drawn from one sample of a study of T cells in tuberculosis. TCRdb's copy holds only in-frame clones and misses some; the assay was immunoSEQ multiplex PCR. The sample carries 25,000 to 30,000 clones, 93% recorded once. The sequenced material came from PBMCs. Receptors were obtained from a donor aged 10-29 years with latent tuberculosis or without tuberculosis infection. Each CDR3 is given with its conserved first and last residue. The D gene is left open where the match is weak. The size field is filled for only some rows; it gives once, few, many or a size class.

j_call: TRBJ2-7; v_call: TRBV5-6; clone_size: .; d_call: TRBD2; cdr3_length: 16; cdr3_aa: CASSGGTSGDPYEQYF; cdr3_nt: TGTGCCAGCAGCGGGGGGACTAGCGGGGACCCCTACGAGCAGTACTTC
j_call: TRBJ1-1; v_call: TRBV4-1; clone_size: .; d_call: .; cdr3_length: 15; cdr3_aa: CASSQIRGVNTEAFF; cdr3_nt: TGCGCCAGCAGCCAAATCCGGGGAGTGAACACTGAAGCTTTCTTT
j_call: TRBJ1-6; v_call: TRBV18; clone_size: .; d_call: .; cdr3_length: 14; cdr3_aa: CASSPTDYNSPLHF; cdr3_nt: TGTGCCAGCTCACCGACAGATTATAATTCACCCCTCCACTTT
j_call: TRBJ1-2; v_call: TRBV29-1; clone_size: .; d_call: TRBD1; cdr3_length: 13; cdr3_aa: CSVVGGNNYGYTF; cdr3_nt: TGCAGCGTTGTAGGGGGCAATAACTATGGCTACACCTTC
j_call: TRBJ1-5; v_call: TRBV29-1; clone_size: .; d_call: TRBD1; cdr3_length: 15; cdr3_aa: CSVAEGTGGLRPQHF; cdr3_nt: TGCAGCGTTGCGGAGGGGACAGGGGGATTACGGCCCCAGCATTTT
j_call: TRBJ1-3; v_call: TRBV30; clone_size: .; d_call: TRBD1; cdr3_length: 13; cdr3_aa: CAGEQGLGNTIYF; cdr3_nt: TGTGCCGGAGAACAGGGGCTAGGAAACACCATATATTTT
j_call: TRBJ2-1; v_call: TRBV7-9; clone_size: .; d_call: .; cdr3_length: 15; cdr3_aa: CASRSAGLPYNEQFF; cdr3_nt: TGTGCCAGCAGGTCCGCGGGACTGCCCTACAATGAGCAGTTCTTC
j_call: TRBJ1-1; v_call: TRBV6-5; clone_size: .; d_call: .; cdr3_length: 15; cdr3_aa: CASSYSAGPNTEAFF; cdr3_nt: TGTGCCAGCAGTTACTCAGCGGGACCCAACACTGAAGCTTTCTTT
j_call: TRBJ1-5; v_call: TRBV18; clone_size: once; d_call: .; cdr3_length: 14; cdr3_aa: CASSQQNSNQPQHF; cdr3_nt: TGTGCCAGCTCACAACAGAATAGCAATCAGCCCCAGCATTTT
j_call: TRBJ2-1; v_call: TRBV12-5; clone_size: .; d_call: TRBD2; cdr3_length: 15; cdr3_aa: CASGKTSGVYNEQFF; cdr3_nt: TGTGCTAGTGGTAAGACTAGCGGGGTCTACAATGAGCAGTTCTTC
j_call: TRBJ2-1; v_call: TRBV5-1; clone_size: .; d_call: TRBD1; cdr3_length: 15; cdr3_aa: CASSSQGNVYNEQFF; cdr3_nt: TGCGCCAGCAGCTCACAGGGGAATGTCTACAATGAGCAGTTCTTC
j_call: TRBJ2-1; v_call: TRBV5-4; clone_size: .; d_call: TRBD2; cdr3_length: 18; cdr3_aa: CASSLRGVDQRELGEQFF; cdr3_nt: TGTGCCAGCAGCTTGAGGGGCGTCGACCAGCGGGAGTTGGGAGAGCAGTTCTTC
j_call: TRBJ2-7; v_call: TRBV28; clone_size: .; d_call: .; cdr3_length: 13; cdr3_aa: CASSLESGYEQYF; cdr3_nt: TGTGCCAGCAGTTTAGAGTCCGGCTACGAGCAGTACTTC
j_call: TRBJ2-3; v_call: TRBV28; clone_size: .; d_call: .; cdr3_length: 16; cdr3_aa: CASSPYPGGLTDTQYF; cdr3_nt: TGTGCCAGCAGCCCCTACCCAGGCGGACTCACAGATACGCAGTATTTT
j_call: TRBJ1-2; v_call: TRBV4-1; clone_size: .; d_call: .; cdr3_length: 15; cdr3_aa: CASSQEEGRKYGYTF; cdr3_nt: TGCGCCAGCAGCCAAGAAGAGGGTAGGAAATATGGCTACACCTTC
j_call: TRBJ2-7; v_call: TRBV2; clone_size: .; d_call: TRBD2; cdr3_length: 15; cdr3_aa: CASILAGALSYEQYF; cdr3_nt: TGTGCCAGCATTCTAGCGGGGGCCCTCTCCTACGAGCAGTACTTC
j_call: TRBJ1-2; v_call: TRBV28; clone_size: .; d_call: TRBD1; cdr3_length: 15; cdr3_aa: CASSSIGTGISGYTF; cdr3_nt: TGTGCCAGCAGTTCGATCGGGACAGGGATTAGTGGCTACACCTTC
j_call: TRBJ2-3; v_call: TRBV4-3; clone_size: .; d_call: TRBD1; cdr3_length: 19; cdr3_aa: CASSQEYPLQGFSTDTQYF; cdr3_nt: TGCGCCAGCAGCCAAGAGTACCCGTTACAGGGGTTCAGCACAGATACGCAGTATTTT
j_call: TRBJ2-7; v_call: TRBV27; clone_size: .; d_call: .; cdr3_length: 15; cdr3_aa: CASSYLAVSENEQYF; cdr3_nt: TGTGCCAGCAGTTACCTAGCCGTATCCGAGAACGAGCAGTACTTC
j_call: TRBJ2-1; v_call: TRBV7-2; clone_size: .; d_call: TRBD2; cdr3_length: 15; cdr3_aa: CASSLSGAAYNEQFF; cdr3_nt: TGTGCCAGCAGCCTTAGCGGGGCAGCCTACAATGAGCAGTTCTTC
j_call: TRBJ2-3; v_call: TRBV9; clone_size: .; d_call: .; cdr3_length: 14; cdr3_aa: CASSVDRGIDTQYF; cdr3_nt: TGTGCCAGCAGCGTAGACCGGGGGATAGATACGCAGTATTTT
j_call: TRBJ1-5; v_call: TRBV19; clone_size: .; d_call: .; cdr3_length: 16; cdr3_aa: CASSIYGRDYNQPQHF; cdr3_nt: TGTGCCAGTAGTATTTATGGCAGGGACTACAATCAGCCCCAGCATTTT
j_call: TRBJ2-3; v_call: TRBV7-2; clone_size: .; d_call: .; cdr3_length: 15; cdr3_aa: CASSLLISYRTPQYF; cdr3_nt: TGTGCCAGCAGCTTATTGATTAGCTACCGCACCCCGCAGTATTTT
j_call: TRBJ2-3; v_call: TRBV5-5; clone_size: .; d_call: .; cdr3_length: 16; cdr3_aa: CASSLVSGPGTDTQYF; cdr3_nt: TGTGCCAGCAGCTTGGTATCCGGCCCGGGGACAGATACGCAGTATTTT
j_call: TRBJ2-2; v_call: TRBV5-4; clone_size: .; d_call: TRBD2; cdr3_length: 15; cdr3_aa: CASKTGTRNTGELFF; cdr3_nt: TGTGCCAGCAAAACCGGGACTAGGAACACCGGGGAGCTGTTTTTT
j_call: TRBJ1-1; v_call: TRBV6-5; clone_size: .; d_call: TRBD1; cdr3_length: 14; cdr3_aa: CASSSPGGPTEAFF; cdr3_nt: TGTGCCAGCAGTTCTCCAGGGGGGCCCACTGAAGCTTTCTTT
j_call: TRBJ2-3; v_call: TRBV5-4; clone_size: .; d_call: TRBD2; cdr3_length: 17; cdr3_aa: CASSLVTSGRVKDTQYF; cdr3_nt: TGTGCCAGCAGCTTGGTCACTAGCGGGAGGGTTAAAGATACGCAGTATTTT
j_call: TRBJ2-2; v_call: TRBV9; clone_size: .; d_call: TRBD2; cdr3_length: 14; cdr3_aa: CASSFRLAPGELFF; cdr3_nt: TGTGCCAGCAGCTTTCGACTAGCCCCCGGGGAGCTGTTTTTT
j_call: TRBJ1-1; v_call: TRBV7-9; clone_size: .; d_call: .; cdr3_length: 14; cdr3_aa: CASSLYSLHTEAFF; cdr3_nt: TGTGCCAGCAGCTTATACAGTCTCCACACTGAAGCTTTCTTT
j_call: TRBJ2-5; v_call: TRBV15; clone_size: .; d_call: TRBD2; cdr3_length: 17; cdr3_aa: CATSRRSGRKSQETQYF; cdr3_nt: TGTGCCACCAGCAGGCGGAGCGGGAGGAAGAGTCAAGAGACCCAGTACTTC
j_call: TRBJ2-1; v_call: TRBV28; clone_size: .; d_call: TRBD1; cdr3_length: 16; cdr3_aa: CASSSAGTGEDNEQFF; cdr3_nt: TGTGCCAGCAGTTCCGCCGGGACAGGGGAGGACAATGAGCAGTTCTTC
j_call: TRBJ2-2; v_call: TRBV6-1; clone_size: .; d_call: .; cdr3_length: 17; cdr3_aa: CASSEASLSYNTGELFF; cdr3_nt: TGTGCCAGCAGTGAAGCGTCTCTGAGCTACAACACCGGGGAGCTGTTTTTT
j_call: TRBJ1-4; v_call: TRBV14; clone_size: .; d_call: .; cdr3_length: 13; cdr3_aa: CASSRSGNEKLFF; cdr3_nt: TGTGCCAGCAGCCGGTCCGGTAATGAAAAACTGTTTTTT
j_call: TRBJ2-7; v_call: TRBV28; clone_size: .; d_call: TRBD1; cdr3_length: 15; cdr3_aa: CASSSLRQGAYEQYF; cdr3_nt: TGTGCCAGCAGTTCACTTAGACAGGGGGCTTACGAGCAGTACTTC
j_call: TRBJ2-3; v_call: TRBV11-3; clone_size: once; d_call: .; cdr3_length: 12; cdr3_aa: CASSGIADTQYF; cdr3_nt: TGTGCCAGCAGCGGAATAGCGGATACGCAGTATTTT
j_call: TRBJ1-4; v_call: TRBV28; clone_size: .; d_call: .; cdr3_length: 14; cdr3_aa: CASSPPGGDEKLFF; cdr3_nt: TGTGCCAGCAGTCCCCCCGGGGGTGACGAAAAACTGTTTTTT
j_call: TRBJ2-7; v_call: TRBV25-1; clone_size: .; d_call: TRBD1; cdr3_length: 16; cdr3_aa: CASSEPRQGRSYEQYF; cdr3_nt: TGTGCCAGCAGTGAGCCCCGACAGGGGAGGTCGTACGAGCAGTACTTC
j_call: TRBJ2-1; v_call: TRBV5-1; clone_size: .; d_call: .; cdr3_length: 19; cdr3_aa: CASSLGAPRGRQMYNEQFF; cdr3_nt: TGCGCCAGCAGCTTGGGGGCCCCCAGGGGTAGGCAGATGTACAATGAGCAGTTCTTC
j_call: TRBJ1-2; v_call: TRBV7-2; clone_size: .; d_call: TRBD1; cdr3_length: 14; cdr3_aa: CASSLDDRVNGYTF; cdr3_nt: TGTGCCAGCAGCTTAGACGACAGGGTCAATGGCTACACCTTC
j_call: TRBJ1-1; v_call: TRBV18; clone_size: .; d_call: TRBD1; cdr3_length: 15; cdr3_aa: CASSPLVTGELEAFF; cdr3_nt: TGTGCCAGCTCACCACTAGTGACAGGGGAACTTGAAGCTTTCTTT
j_call: TRBJ2-3; v_call: TRBV7-3; clone_size: .; d_call: TRBD2; cdr3_length: 18; cdr3_aa: CASSFGLAGANSTDTQYF; cdr3_nt: TGTGCCAGCAGCTTCGGACTAGCGGGTGCAAATAGCACAGATACGCAGTATTTT
j_call: TRBJ2-1; v_call: TRBV18; clone_size: .; d_call: TRBD2; cdr3_length: 15; cdr3_aa: CASSPRLAGGNEQFF; cdr3_nt: TGTGCCAGCTCACCAAGACTAGCGGGAGGCAATGAGCAGTTCTTC